Below, 27 T cell receptor beta chains from the same sample are listed, as sequenced in a study of early T cells in non-severe SARS-CoV-2 infection. TCRdb re-analysed the 5' RACE reads in MiXCR, keeping a single row per CDR3 protein. The table lists 32,000 or so distinct CDR3 sequences, less than 5.5% of them singletons, with 14% in the top ten. The sample consisted of whole blood. The receptor set was obtained from an adult who was a healthcare worker with PCR-confirmed SARS-CoV-2 infection or an uninfected control (not recorded which).

This clonotype was seen only a few times. The chain joins TRBV6-6 to TRBJ2-3, with 10 bases aligning to TRBD2. Looked up from germline, CDR1 is MNHNY and CDR2 is SVGAGI (reference sequence). With 8 bases clipped from V and 0 bases from J, the junction kept 8 bases outside the gene matches. This CDR3 has 16 amino acids. The CDR3 bases are TGTGCCAGCCAACGAGGGACTAGCGAAAGCACAGATACGCAGTATTTT. Protein sequence: CASQRGTSESTDTQYF.

To note about this clonotype: Just one base apart from a much larger clone, this may be a read error. The gene calls are TRBV7-2 and TRBJ2-5; TRBD1 matches at 8 bases. Germline CDR1 SGHTA, CDR2 FQGNSA. This CDR3 is 15 amino acids long. J lost 5 bases, V lost 5 bases, and 10 bases had no gene match. The CDR3 DNA is TGTGCCAGCAGCCCACACGGACAGGGCGGGGAGACCCAGTACTTC. Protein product: CASSPHGQGGETQYF.

This clonotype was counted a few times. V gene TRBV5-4 combines with J gene TRBJ2-7, with a possible D match to TRBD2 (6 bases). This CDR3 is built from 17 residues. Germline CDR1 reads SGHNT; CDR2 reads YYREEE (reference sequence). V dropped 3 bases and J dropped 2 bases, with 21 bases sitting between them. CDR3 loop: CASSYGPQGLLPYEQYF. As DNA, the CDR3 is TGTGCCAGCAGCTACGGACCGCAGGGACTCCTCCCCTACGAGCAGTACTTC. The whole variable domain, remainder taken from reference TRBV5-4 and TRBJ2-7, is ETGVTQSPTHLIKTRGQQVTLRCSSQSGHNTVSWYQQALGQGPQFIFQYYREEENGRGNFPPRFSGLQFPNYSSELNVNALELDDSALYLCASSYGPQGLLPYEQYFGPGTRLTVT.

As for this clonotype: A much more abundant neighbour one base away suggests this may be a read error. The CDR3 nucleotides are TGTGCCAGCAGTTACTCGGCGGGCTCCTTCGAGCAGTACTTC. This gives the protein CASSYSAGSFEQYF. The genes are TRBV6-2 or TRBV6-3 and TRBJ2-7; possibly TRBD2 for D (5 bases). The CDR3 sequence is 14 residues long. The V gene's germline CDR1 is MNHEY and CDR2 SVGEGT.

This clonotype was seen many times. This chain links TRBV5-5 with TRBJ2-5, with a possible D match to TRBD1 (5 bases). Germline V CDR1 and CDR2: SGHKS, YYEKEE (reference sequence). The CDR3 has 12 residues. The V end was cut by 2 bases, the J end by 4 bases, with 6 bases between. CDR3 nucleotides: TGTGCCAGCAGCTTCCAGGGAGAGACCCAGTACTTC. It encodes CASSFQGETQYF.

This clonotype was counted many times. V and J are TRBV14 and TRBJ2-3; 9 bases map to TRBD1. CDR3 length: 16 amino acids. Per the germline V gene, CDR1 is SGHDN and CDR2 is FVKESK. Trimming at V came to 4 bases and at J to 2 bases, leaving 7 bases not matched to a gene. CDR3 in DNA: TGTGCCAGCAGCCGGGACAGGGTCCTCCTCACAGATACGCAGTATTTT. It is translated as CASSRDRVLLTDTQYF.

In its sample, this clonotype was seen many times. V is TRBV18 and J is TRBJ2-1; TRBD2 matches at 9 bases. CDR1 and CDR2 (germline): KGHSH, LQKENI. The V and J ends lost 3 bases and 4 bases, in that order; junction bases with no gene match: 10. This CDR3 has 17 amino acids. The CDR3 DNA reads TGTGCCAGCTCACCGGCTTTGGGTAGCGGGGGATACAATGAGCAGTTCTTC. This gives the protein CASSPALGSGGYNEQFF. Together with reference TRBV18 and TRBJ2-1, the CDR3 gives the full variable domain: NAGVMQNPRHLVRRRGQEARLRCSPMKGHSHVYWYRQLPEEGLKFMVYLQKENIIDESGMPKERFSAEFPKEGPSILRIQQVVRGDSAAYFCASSPALGSGGYNEQFFGPGTRLTVL.

This clonotype was seen many times. The genes are TRBV11-2 and TRBJ1-3; weak D call: TRBD1 (5 bases). The CDR3 covers 15 residues. V lost 5 bases, J lost 1 base, and 12 bases lay in between. Germline assignment: CDR1 SGHAT and CDR2 FQNNGV. CDR3 sequence: CASSPTWGSGNTIYF. The CDR3 coding sequence is TGTGCCAGCAGCCCAACATGGGGGTCTGGAAACACCATATATTTT.

The chain has TRBV6-6 and TRBJ2-7, with D perhaps TRBD1 (6 bases). This CDR3 has 14 amino acids. The V and J ends lost 0 bases and 2 bases respectively, with 8 bases between them. Germline lookup yields CDR1 MNHNY and CDR2 SVGAGI (reference sequence). The CDR3 DNA reads as TGTGCCAGCAGTTACTCGACAGGTCCCTACGAGCAGTACTTC. Its translation is CASSYSTGPYEQYF.

About this clonotype: An end of the junction does not agree with germline; a read error may underlie this. The V gene is TRBV6-2 or TRBV6-3, the J gene TRBJ1-2; the D is unclear. CDR3 length: 12 residues. CDR1 is MNHEY and CDR2 is SVGEGT in the germline V gene. The CDR3 region has the DNA TGTCCCAGCCACGACCCAAACTATGGCTACACCTTC. Protein: CPSHDPNYGYTF.

In its sample, this clonotype was seen many times. The genes are TRBV6-1 and TRBJ2-5, with 7 positions matching TRBD1. Germline-derived CDR1 and CDR2 are MNHNS and SASEGT. After removal of 3 bases from V and 10 bases from J, the junction contained 11 bases not matched to a gene. The length of the CDR3 is 14 residues. The CDR3 region is CASSDAWTGSNQYF. The CDR3 DNA sequence: TGTGCCAGCAGTGACGCCTGGACAGGATCGAACCAGTACTTC.

Turning to this clonotype: A much more abundant neighbour one base away suggests this may be a read error. This sequence joins TRBV9 and TRBJ1-6; 8 bases match TRBD1. The germline V gene encodes CDR1 SGDLS and CDR2 YYNGEE. The length of the CDR3 is 16 residues. Trimming took 4 bases from V and 7 from J; bases not matched to a gene: 10. The CDR3 bases are TGTGCCAGCAGCCTCCGGACAGGGAGTCCCAATTCACCCCTCCACTTT. It translates to CASSLRTGSPNSPLHF.

This rearrangement joins TRBV20-1 to TRBJ1-3; D is uncertain. This CDR3 is 13 amino acids long. Germline CDR1 and CDR2: DFQATT and SNEGSKA (reference sequence). Trimming removed 2 bases from V and 3 bases from J, with 8 bases in between. The CDR3 loop reads CSARSDGGNTIYF. CDR3 nucleotides: TGCAGTGCTAGATCGGACGGTGGAAACACCATATATTTT.

Turning to this clonotype: A read error may explain this, as a much larger clone is one base away. V usage is TRBV6-1 and J usage is TRBJ1-1, with D hard to call. The CDR3 length is 12 residues. Germline loops: CDR1 MNHNS, CDR2 SASEGT. The CDR3: CGSSQVNTEAFF. The CDR3 DNA sequence: TGTGGCAGCAGCCAAGTTAACACTGAAGCCTTCTTT.

The table lists this clonotype with many counts. The rearrangement uses TRBV10-3 and TRBJ1-4; D is perhaps TRBD1 (5 bases). This CDR3 contains 16 residues. CDR1 is ENHRY and CDR2 is SYGVKD in the germline V gene. Trimming pared 0 bases from V and 4 bases from J, leaving 12 bases between. The CDR3 sequence is CAISESMGQNNEKLFF. DNA of the CDR3: TGTGCCATCAGTGAGTCGATGGGGCAGAATAATGAAAAACTGTTTTTT.

This clonotype appeared many times. The chain uses TRBV5-8 and TRBJ2-5; D call uncertain. V was trimmed by 4 bases and J by 1 base, leaving 14 bases between them. CDR3 size: 15 residues. Germline CDR1 is SGHTS and CDR2 is YDEGEE. CDR3 sequence (DNA): TGTGCCAGCAGCCCTACTCGACATACCCAAGAGACCCAGTACTTC. This gives the protein CASSPTRHTQETQYF.

This clonotype was observed many times. This sequence joins TRBV20-1 and TRBJ2-1; TRBD1 matches at 8 bases. The germline V gene has CDR1 DFQATT and CDR2 SNEGSKA (reference sequence). With V trimmed by 6 bases and J by 7 bases, 5 bases remained unmatched. CDR3 size: 12 residues. As DNA, the CDR3 is TGCAGTGCGAGGACAGGGAGGAATGAGCAGTTCTTC. Encoded protein: CSARTGRNEQFF.

This clonotype was detected only a few times. The V and J genes are TRBV12-3 or TRBV12-4 and TRBJ2-2, with 8 bases aligning to TRBD2. CDR3 length: 14 residues. Trimming took 6 bases from V and 5 from J; bases not matched to a gene: 5. CDR3 region: CASRRAGETGELFF. The CDR3, as DNA: TGTGCCAGCAGACGAGCGGGGGAGACCGGGGAGCTGTTTTTT.

The genes are TRBV20-1 and TRBJ2-4, with D perhaps matching TRBD1 (5 bases). Trimming cost V 6 bases and J 1 base, with 10 bases left between them. Looked up from germline, CDR1 is DFQATT and CDR2 is SNEGSKA (reference sequence). The CDR3 contains 13 residues. This CDR3 reads CSALTEAKNIQYF. CDR3 DNA: TGCAGTGCCCTGACAGAGGCCAAAAACATTCAGTACTTC.

This clonotype was seen at least ten times. The chain has TRBV12-5 and TRBJ2-1, with TRBD1 matching 7 bases. CDR3 length: 15 amino acids. J gave up 3 bases and V 2 bases, and 4 bases lay outside the gene matches. Germline CDR1 LGHNT, CDR2 FRNRAP. CDR3 nucleotide sequence: TGTGCTAGTGGTTTGCAACAGGGGTACTACAATGAGCAGTTCTTC. Encoded protein: CASGLQQGYYNEQFF.

This sequence joins TRBV5-1 and TRBJ2-7, with TRBD1 as a possible D gene (5 bases). The CDR3 contains 14 residues. Per the germline V gene, CDR1 is SGHRS and CDR2 is YFSETQ. The V end lost 6 bases, the J end lost 0 bases, and 13 bases lay between the germline ends. The CDR3 DNA reads as TGCGCCAGCAAGGGGCAGGGAAGCTCCTACGAGCAGTACTTC. It yields the protein CASKGQGSSYEQYF.

At least ten counts were recorded for this clonotype. This chain uses TRBV12-3 or TRBV12-4 with TRBJ1-1; D gene ambiguous. The V gene lost 2 bases and the J gene lost 0 bases, with 13 bases spanning the gap. The CDR3 totals 16 residues. The CDR3, as DNA: TGTGCCAGCAGTTTATGGGCGCCACTGATGAACACTGAAGCTTTCTTT. It codes for CASSLWAPLMNTEAFF.

At least ten counts were recorded for this clonotype. The chain has TRBV29-1 and TRBJ1-2; no definite D call. Per the germline V gene, CDR1 is SQVTM and CDR2 is ANQGSEA. The CDR3 sequence is 14 residues long. Trimming shortened V by 1 base and J by 7 bases, and 16 bases separated the two germline ends. As DNA, the CDR3 is TGCAGCGTTGAAGGAACCGGTAGGTGGAGTGGCTACACCTTC. Translating it yields CSVEGTGRWSGYTF. The complete variable domain, with remaining parts taken from reference TRBV29-1 and TRBJ1-2, reads SAVISQKPSRDICQRGTSLTIQCQVDSQVTMMFWYRQQPGQSLTLIATANQGSEATYESGFVIDKFPISRPNLTFSTLTVSNMSPEDSSIYLCSVEGTGRWSGYTFGSGTRLTVV.

This clonotype was observed at least ten times. The rearrangement links TRBV7-2 to TRBJ2-3, with D perhaps matching TRBD2 (6 bases). The CDR3 extends over 21 amino acids. V gave up 5 bases and J gave up 0 bases, with 30 bases separating them. Germline CDR1 reads SGHTA; CDR2 reads FQGNSA. As DNA, the CDR3 is TGTGCCAGCAGCCTAGGGGACGGGCGAATCGGGGGTCCCGCTAGCACAGATACGCAGTATTTT. Protein sequence: CASSLGDGRIGGPASTDTQYF.

The chain joins TRBV7-2 to TRBJ2-1; D gene ambiguous. Between the trimmed V and J ends, which lost 3 bases and 8 bases, there was a span of 5 bases. This CDR3 comprises 11 residues. Germline V gene sequence: CDR1 SGHTA, CDR2 FQGNSA. The CDR3 here is CASSLADEQFF. The CDR3 region has the DNA TGTGCCAGCAGCTTGGCTGATGAGCAGTTCTTC.

This clonotype occurred many times. The chain uses TRBV6-2 or TRBV6-3 and TRBJ2-1; D is perhaps TRBD1 or TRBD2 (5 bases each). Germline V gene sequence: CDR1 MNHEY, CDR2 SVGEGT. Trimming removed 2 bases from V and 6 bases from J, with 11 bases in between. The CDR3 is 14 residues long. CDR3 in DNA: TGTGCCAGCAGTTACCCAGGGAGAACCAATGAGCAGTTCTTC. This sequence encodes CASSYPGRTNEQFF.

Ten or more counts support this clonotype. This chain uses TRBV29-1 with TRBJ1-1; no clear D. V lost 4 bases and J lost 0, with 3 bases in between. The CDR3 is made up of 11 amino acids. Per the germline V gene, CDR1 is SQVTM and CDR2 is ANQGSEA. Here the CDR3 reads CSVGLNTEAFF. As DNA, the CDR3 is TGCAGCGTTGGGTTGAACACTGAAGCTTTCTTT.